The TCR beta chain described here comes from a study of blood T cell repertoires in COVID-19. Study information: Researchers got acute and convalescent COVID-19 samples from the United States, Italy and Spain. The cDNA or gDNA used as material had been derived from T cells, B-cell-depleted T cells, or PBMCs.

TCRdb's copy holds only in-frame clones and misses some; the assay was immunoSEQ multiplex PCR. This sample has some 150,000 clones, with about 79% found just once. There are many counts of this clone. The sample taken for sequencing was peripheral blood. This sequence was found in a woman of 80 years or more with active or convalescent COVID-19.

CDR3 DNA sequence: TGCGCCAGCAGCCAAGATAGGGGTAGCAATCAGCCCCAGCATTTT. This gives the protein CASSQDRGSNQPQHF. This chain uses TRBV4-1 with TRBJ1-5; weak D call: TRBD1 (5 bases). CDR3 length equals 15 residues. Trimming left V 0 bases short and J 0 bases short, with 6 bases between. The germline V gene encodes CDR1 MGHRA and CDR2 YSYEKL.